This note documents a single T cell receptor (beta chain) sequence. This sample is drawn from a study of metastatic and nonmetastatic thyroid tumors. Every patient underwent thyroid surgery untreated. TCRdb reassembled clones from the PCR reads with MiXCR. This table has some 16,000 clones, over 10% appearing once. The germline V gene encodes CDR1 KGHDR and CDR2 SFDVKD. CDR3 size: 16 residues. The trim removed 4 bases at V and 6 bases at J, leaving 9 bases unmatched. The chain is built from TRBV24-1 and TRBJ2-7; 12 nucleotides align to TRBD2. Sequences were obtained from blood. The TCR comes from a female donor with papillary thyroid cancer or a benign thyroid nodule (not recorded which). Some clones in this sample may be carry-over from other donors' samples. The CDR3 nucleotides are TGTGCCACCAGTGACCCAGCTAGCGGGAGGGCCGCCGAGCAGTACTTC. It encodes CATSDPASGRAAEQYF.